Presented here are 4 T cell receptor beta chains from one specimen sequenced in a study of cytomegalovirus exposure and HLA in healthy donors. Vbeta (60) and Jbeta (13) primers were used in the PCR. Assay used: immunoSEQ multiplex PCR; TCRdb lists only in-frame clones, some missing. The sample has around 130,000 clones; 75% to 90% are singletons. The sample was PBMCs. Every receptor here comes from a middle-aged man in good health and CMV-seronegative.

This sequence joins TRBV5-5 and TRBJ1-1; no firm D call. The CDR3 length is 16 residues. V lost 5 bases and J 1 base, leaving 18 bases between the germline ends. Germline V gene lookup returns CDR1 SGHKS and CDR2 YYEKEE (reference sequence). The CDR3 reads CASRPVWAEKNTEAFF. The CDR3 DNA sequence: TGTGCCAGCAGACCAGTATGGGCTGAGAAGAACACTGAAGCTTTCTTT.

The chain is built from TRBV7-2 and TRBJ2-7, with 7 bases identical to TRBD1. Germline lookup yields CDR1 SGHTA and CDR2 FQGNSA. This CDR3 has 13 residues. Germline trimming cut 6 bases from V and 5 bases from J; bases unmatched to any gene: 7. DNA for the CDR3: TGTGCCAGCAGGATGACAGGGAGCCACGAGCAGTACTTC. This sequence encodes CASRMTGSHEQYF.

The rearrangement joins TRBV6-1 to TRBJ1-2, with TRBD1 matching 9 bases. Germline lookup yields CDR1 MNHNS and CDR2 SASEGT. The CDR3 contains 13 residues. After removal of 3 bases from V and 7 bases from J, the junction contained 3 bases not matched to a gene. The CDR3: CASSEGQGFGYTF. CDR3 in DNA: TGTGCCAGCAGTGAGGGACAGGGATTTGGCTACACCTTC.

The V call is TRBV2, the J call TRBJ2-2; D remains unclear. The CDR3 contains 13 residues. Trimming stripped 7 bases from V and 6 bases from J, with 12 bases between. Germline V CDR1 and CDR2: SNHLY, FYNNEI. The CDR3 reads CASTEVGAGELFF. Written as DNA, the CDR3 is TGTGCCAGCACAGAAGTGGGCGCCGGGGAGCTGTTTTTT.